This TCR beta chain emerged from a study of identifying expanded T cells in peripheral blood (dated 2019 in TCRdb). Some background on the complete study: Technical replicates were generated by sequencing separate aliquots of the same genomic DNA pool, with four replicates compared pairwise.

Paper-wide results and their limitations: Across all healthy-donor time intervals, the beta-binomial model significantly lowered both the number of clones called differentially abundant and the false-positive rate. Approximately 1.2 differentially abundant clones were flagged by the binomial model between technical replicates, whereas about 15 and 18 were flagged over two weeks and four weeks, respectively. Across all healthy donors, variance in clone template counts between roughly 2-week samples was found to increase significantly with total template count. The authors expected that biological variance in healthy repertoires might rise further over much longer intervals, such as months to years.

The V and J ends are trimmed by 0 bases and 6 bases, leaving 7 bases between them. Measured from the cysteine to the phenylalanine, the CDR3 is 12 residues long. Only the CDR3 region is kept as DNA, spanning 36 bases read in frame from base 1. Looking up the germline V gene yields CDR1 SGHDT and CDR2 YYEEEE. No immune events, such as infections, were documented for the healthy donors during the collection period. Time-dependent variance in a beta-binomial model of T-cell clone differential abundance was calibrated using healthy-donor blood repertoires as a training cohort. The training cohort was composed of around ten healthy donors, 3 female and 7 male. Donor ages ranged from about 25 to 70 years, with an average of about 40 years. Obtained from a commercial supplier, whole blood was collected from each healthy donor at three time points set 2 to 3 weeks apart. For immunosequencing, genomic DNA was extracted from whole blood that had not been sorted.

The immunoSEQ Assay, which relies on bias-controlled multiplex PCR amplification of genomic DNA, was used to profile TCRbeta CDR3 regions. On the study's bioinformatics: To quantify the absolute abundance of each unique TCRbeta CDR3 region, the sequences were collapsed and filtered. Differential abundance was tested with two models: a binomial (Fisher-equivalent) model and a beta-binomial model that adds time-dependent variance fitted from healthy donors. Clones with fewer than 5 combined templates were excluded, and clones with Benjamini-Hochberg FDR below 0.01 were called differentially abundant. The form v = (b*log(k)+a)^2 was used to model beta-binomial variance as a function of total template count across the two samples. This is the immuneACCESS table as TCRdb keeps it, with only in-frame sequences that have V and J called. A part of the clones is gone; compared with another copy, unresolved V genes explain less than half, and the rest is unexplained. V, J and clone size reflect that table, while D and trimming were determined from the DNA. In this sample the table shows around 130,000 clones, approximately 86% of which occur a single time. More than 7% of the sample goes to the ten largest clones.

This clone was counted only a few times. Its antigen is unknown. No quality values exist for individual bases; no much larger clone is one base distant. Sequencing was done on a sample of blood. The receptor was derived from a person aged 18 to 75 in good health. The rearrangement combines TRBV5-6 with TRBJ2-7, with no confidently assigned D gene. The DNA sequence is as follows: TGTGCCAGCAGCTTGGTATGGGGCGAGCAGTACTTC. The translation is CASSLVWGEQYF. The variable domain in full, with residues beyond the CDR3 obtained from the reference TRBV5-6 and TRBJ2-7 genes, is DAGVTQSPTHLIKTRGQQVTLRCSPKSGHDTVSWYQQALGQGPQFIFQYYEEEERQRGNFPDRFSGHQFPNYSSELNVNALLLGDSALYLCASSLVWGEQYFGPGTRLTVT.